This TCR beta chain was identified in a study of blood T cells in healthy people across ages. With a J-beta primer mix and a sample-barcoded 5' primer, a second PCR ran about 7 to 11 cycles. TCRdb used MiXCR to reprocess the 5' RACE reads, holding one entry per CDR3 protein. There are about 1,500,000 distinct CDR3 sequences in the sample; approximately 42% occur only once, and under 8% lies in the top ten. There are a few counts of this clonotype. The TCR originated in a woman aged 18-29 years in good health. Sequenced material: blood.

For the CDR3, the DNA is TGTGCCAGCTCACCACCGAATAGGGACACAGATACGCAGTATTTT. It codes for CASSPPNRDTDTQYF. The genes are TRBV18 and TRBJ2-3; D remains ambiguous. CDR3 length: 15 amino acids. Germline V gene lookup returns CDR1 KGHSH and CDR2 LQKENI. The V end lost 0 bases, the J end lost 2 bases, and 9 bases lay between the germline ends.